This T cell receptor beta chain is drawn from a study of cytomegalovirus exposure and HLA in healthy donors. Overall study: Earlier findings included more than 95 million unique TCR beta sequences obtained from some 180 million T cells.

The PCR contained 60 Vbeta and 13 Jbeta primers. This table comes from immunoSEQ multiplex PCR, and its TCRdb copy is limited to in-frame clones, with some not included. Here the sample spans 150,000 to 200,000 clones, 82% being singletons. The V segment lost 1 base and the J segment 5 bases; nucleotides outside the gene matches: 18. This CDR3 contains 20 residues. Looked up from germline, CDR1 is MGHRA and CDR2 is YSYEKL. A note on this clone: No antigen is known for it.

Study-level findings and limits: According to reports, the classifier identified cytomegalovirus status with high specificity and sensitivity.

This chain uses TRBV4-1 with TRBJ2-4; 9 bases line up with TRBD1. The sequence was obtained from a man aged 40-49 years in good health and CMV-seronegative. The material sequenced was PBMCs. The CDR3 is CASSQGRLITHRGHENIQYF. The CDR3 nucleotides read TGCGCCAGCAGCCAAGGTCGCCTCATTACTCACAGGGGGCACGAAAACATTCAGTACTTC.